These 20 T cell receptor beta chains were sequenced from one sample in a study of blood T cells in healthy people across ages. Using a J-beta primer mix together with a sample-barcoded 5' primer, a second PCR was run for roughly 6 to 12 cycles. MiXCR was run by TCRdb on the 5' RACE reads, yielding one entry per CDR3 protein. The sample carries roughly 700,000 distinct CDR3 sequences, roughly 32% recorded once. The sample consisted of blood. These receptors were obtained from a woman aged 80 or over in good health.

This clonotype was detected a few times. The genes are TRBV20-1 and TRBJ2-1; perhaps TRBD2 as D (6 bases). Germline V lookup: CDR1 DFQATT, CDR2 SNEGSKA (reference sequence). CDR3 length: 13 residues. The V end was cut by 7 bases, the J end by 2 bases, with 12 bases between. The CDR3 region has the DNA TGCAGTGAGGGGCGGGGAGCCTACAATGAGCAGTTCTTC. Translated: CSEGRGAYNEQFF.

This clonotype was seen repeatedly, ten times or more. The V and J genes are TRBV20-1 and TRBJ2-7, with TRBD1 identical over 8 bases. Per germline, CDR1 DFQATT and CDR2 SNEGSKA (reference sequence). The V and J ends lost 1 base and 5 bases, in that order; junction bases with no gene match: 10. The CDR3 totals 15 residues. The CDR3: CSARVQGATVDEQYF. The CDR3 nucleotides are TGCAGTGCTAGAGTTCAGGGGGCAACGGTGGACGAGCAGTACTTC.

This chain uses TRBV7-9 with TRBJ2-7; 10 positions match TRBD1. Germline CDR1 reads SEHNR; CDR2 reads FQNEAQ (reference sequence). V shed 5 bases, J shed 4 bases, and the junction held 2 bases outside the gene matches. The CDR3 spans 13 residues. The CDR3 protein is CASSGTGEYEQYF. The CDR3 DNA follows: TGTGCCAGCAGCGGGACAGGGGAATACGAGCAGTACTTC.

Ten or more counts support this clonotype. The chain carries TRBV7-3 and TRBJ2-5; 8 nucleotides align to TRBD2. The germline V gene has CDR1 SGHTA and CDR2 FQGTGA. This CDR3 spans 15 amino acids. V shed 0 bases and J 5 bases; nucleotides not matched to a gene: 5. The CDR3 here is CASSLTGGGMETQYF. The DNA of the CDR3 is TGTGCCAGCAGCTTAACAGGCGGGGGGATGGAGACCCAGTACTTC.

In DNA, the CDR3 is TGCAGTGCCCCCGGCGCCGGGACAGGGGCCCTTTTGGGAGAAGCTTTCTTT. Translating it yields CSAPGAGTGALLGEAFF. The chain couples TRBV20-1 to TRBJ1-1; 10 nucleotides line up with TRBD1. The CDR3 extends over 17 amino acids. Looked up from germline, CDR1 is DFQATT and CDR2 is SNEGSKA (reference sequence). Losses at the gene ends were 6 bases for V and 8 bases for J; bases not matched to a gene: 21.

This clonotype turned up a few times. The CDR3 nucleotides are TGTGCCAGCAGCTCCCTGGGGGGGAATACGCAGTATTTT. Amino acid sequence: CASSSLGGNTQYF. The chain joins TRBV7-2 to TRBJ2-3; 7 positions agree with TRBD2. Trimming at V came to 4 bases and at J to 7 bases, leaving 5 bases not matched to a gene. This CDR3 has 13 amino acids. CDR1 SGHTA and CDR2 FQGNSA come from the germline V gene.

This clonotype was detected only once. Likely a read error: the CDR3 ends without its conserved phenylalanine or tryptophan. The V gene is TRBV20-1, the J gene TRBJ1-6; TRBD1 is a possible D gene (5 bases). Germline-derived CDR1 and CDR2 are DFQATT and SNEGSKA (reference sequence). This CDR3 has 17 amino acids. The ends were cut back, 3 bases at V and 6 bases at J, with 21 bases in the middle. This CDR3 reads CSARRGGAAAPNSPLHC. DNA for the CDR3: TGCAGTGCTAGGAGGGGCGGGGCGGCAGCGCCTAATTCACCCCTCCACTGT.

This clonotype has a handful of counts. The rearrangement links TRBV6-5 to TRBJ1-1, with D unresolved. The germline V gene has CDR1 MNHEY and CDR2 SVGAGI. This CDR3 is built from 14 residues. The V gene lost 2 bases and the J gene lost 0 bases, with 7 bases spanning the gap. The CDR3 DNA follows: TGTGCCAGCAGTTACAGGGCGATGAACACTGAAGCTTTCTTT. Its protein product is CASSYRAMNTEAFF.

This clonotype was observed at least ten times. The CDR3 protein is CASSVAGTSGGDTQYF. The CDR3 nucleotides are TGTGCCAGCAGCGTCGCCGGGACTAGCGGGGGGGATACGCAGTATTTT. The chain uses TRBV9 and TRBJ2-3; TRBD2 matches at 15 bases. Per the germline V gene, CDR1 is SGDLS and CDR2 is YYNGEE. The CDR3 contains 16 residues. V lost 2 bases, J lost 6 bases, and 4 bases stayed unmatched.

In its sample, this clonotype was seen a few times. The J gene is TRBJ2-1, the V gene TRBV3-1; tentatively, D is TRBD1 or TRBD2 (5 bases each). V dropped 4 bases and J dropped 0 bases, with 13 bases sitting between them. CDR1 LGHDT and CDR2 YNNKEL come from the germline V gene (reference sequence). The CDR3 runs to 16 residues. The CDR3 loop is CASSRGRASSYNEQFF. CDR3 nucleotides: TGTGCCAGCAGCCGGGGACGGGCAAGCTCCTACAATGAGCAGTTCTTC.

This clonotype showed up just a few times. This chain uses TRBV12-3 or TRBV12-4 with TRBJ2-3; maybe TRBD2 (6 bases). The V end lost 5 bases, the J end lost 3 bases, and 12 bases lay between the germline ends. This CDR3 is 14 amino acids long. CDR3 DNA sequence: TGTGCCAGCAGTGCGGGACTGCAGACAGATACGCAGTATTTT. Residues: CASSAGLQTDTQYF.

This clonotype was seen many times. The chain joins TRBV25-1 to TRBJ2-5; the match to TRBD1 covers 8 bases. Germline trimming cut 6 bases from V and 6 bases from J; bases unmatched to any gene: 6. Germline CDR1 and CDR2: MGHDK and SYGVNS. CDR3 length: 13 residues. The CDR3 loop is CASSGQGVKTQYF. DNA for the CDR3: TGTGCCAGCAGCGGACAGGGCGTGAAGACCCAGTACTTC.

J is TRBJ1-1 and V is TRBV6-2 or TRBV6-3, with a weak D call TRBD1 (5 bases). Germline CDR1 is MNHEY and CDR2 is SVGEGT. V was clipped by 6 bases and J by 11 bases, with 22 bases between them. The length of the CDR3 is 14 residues. For the CDR3, the DNA is TGTGCCAGCAGCACTTCCGGGACCCCAGGAAGGGCTTTCTTT. This gives the protein CASSTSGTPGRAFF.

The chain has TRBV6-2 or TRBV6-3 and TRBJ2-4; D might be TRBD1 (5 bases). The J call could be wrong; TRBJ2-7 is a better fit for the DNA end. Germline lookup yields CDR1 MNHEY and CDR2 SVGEGT. The CDR3 contains 14 residues. The chain's CDR3 is CASSYQQVPYEQYF. CDR3 bases: TGTGCCAGCAGTTACCAACAGGTCCCCTACGAGCAGTACTTC.

The chain is built from TRBV6-2 or TRBV6-3 and TRBJ1-5; no clear D gene. Trimming left V 0 bases short and J 0 bases short, with 9 bases between. CDR3 length: 16 residues. Per germline, CDR1 MNHEY and CDR2 SVGEGT. CDR3 coding DNA: TGTGCCAGCAGTTACTCCTCGAGTGGTAGCAATCAGCCCCAGCATTTT. As protein: CASSYSSSGSNQPQHF.

CDR3 nucleotide sequence: TGTGCCAGCACCCCGGGACTGCTTCCCCTGGAGACCCAGTACTTC. Translation gives CASTPGLLPLETQYF. The chain joins TRBV12-3 or TRBV12-4 to TRBJ2-5; a possible D gene is TRBD2 (6 bases). The CDR3 contains 15 residues. V was trimmed by 7 bases and J by 5 bases, leaving 20 bases between them.

This chain uses TRBV5-1 with TRBJ2-1, with TRBD2 identical over 8 bases. Germline CDR1 is SGHRS and CDR2 is YFSETQ. The CDR3 consists of 18 residues. Trimming at V came to 3 bases and at J to 9 bases, leaving 20 bases not matched to a gene. This CDR3 reads CASSSYHFLKAGVFEQFF. CDR3 coding DNA: TGCGCCAGCAGCTCCTACCACTTCCTTAAAGCGGGAGTATTTGAGCAGTTCTTC.

This clonotype came up many times. The chain couples TRBV3-1 to TRBJ1-1, with D maybe TRBD1 (5 bases). Germline-derived CDR1 and CDR2 are LGHDT and YNNKEL (reference sequence). The germline V and J ends were trimmed by 5 bases and 11 bases, with 21 bases remaining between them. The CDR3 runs to 14 residues. The CDR3 bases are TGTGCCAGCAGCGACGGGGGGGTTCCGATCGGGGCTTTCTTT. Its protein is CASSDGGVPIGAFF.

Comments on this clonotype: A much larger clone differs from this one at a single base, so this may be a read error. The CDR3 protein is CASLAEGVRGDTQYF. In nucleotides, the CDR3 is TGTGCCAGCTTAGCGGAAGGTGTTCGGGGAGATACGCAGTATTTT. This chain connects TRBV7-9 to TRBJ2-3, with a possible D match to TRBD2 (6 bases). The CDR3 has 15 residues. Trimming took off 8 bases at V and 5 bases at J, with 20 bases between the two ends. The germline V gene encodes CDR1 SEHNR and CDR2 FQNEAQ (reference sequence).

This clonotype was observed once. J is TRBJ2-5 and V is TRBV11-2; 11 bases fit TRBD2. The CDR3 sequence is 16 residues long. V was pared by 3 bases and J by 0 bases, with 3 bases of the junction left unmatched. Germline CDR1 is SGHAT and CDR2 is FQNNGV. This chain's CDR3 is CASSFRLAGYQETQYF. CDR3 coding DNA: TGTGCCAGCAGCTTCCGACTAGCGGGGTACCAAGAGACCCAGTACTTC.